This T cell receptor beta chain appears in the sequencing data of a study of shared clonotypes between healthy human individuals. Study context: The study used three CD4 naive, three CD4 memory, two CD8 naive and one CD8 memory plate per donor.

Clones were read by immunoSEQ multiplex PCR, and TCRdb kept only the in-frame ones, dropping some. The data contain approximately 600,000 clones, approximately 95% of them singletons. V was clipped by 6 bases and J by 1 base; unmatched bases: 4. The CDR3 length is 14 residues. Germline-derived CDR1 and CDR2 are MNHEY and SVGAGI. Naive-designated CD8 cells lacked CD45RO, were positively enriched for CCR7, and omitted terminally differentiated effector memory CD45RA+ cells. General observations from the study: Naive CD4 clonotypes were shared across a handful of donors at about 5.3%.

Regarding this clone: The antigen is not known.

This TCR derives from a woman in her 30s in good health. V and J are TRBV6-5 and TRBJ2-7, with TRBD1 matching 9 bases. Sample: naive CD8+ T cells sorted from blood. The CDR3 loop reads CASSYRGLSYEQYF. The CDR3 nucleotides are TGTGCCAGCAGCTACAGGGGGCTTTCCTACGAGCAGTACTTC.